This T cell receptor (beta chain) was recovered during a study of T cells in women clearing cervical HPV infection. Turning to the study itself: No precancer developed; the control's incident HPV16 infection cleared within 12 months.

The V end was cut by 7 bases, the J end by 4 bases, with 16 bases between. This CDR3 contains 15 residues. CDR1 SNHLY and CDR2 FYNNEI come from the germline V gene. The study, taken as a whole, reports: A classifier using richness and V gene abundances reached an AUC of around 0.83. Unknown T-cell numbers per sample may underlie the richness differences.

About this clone itself: The antigen is unknown. The CDR3 extends 3 residues past the end of the read, so its final part is completed from the germline J gene.

Data came from immunoSEQ multiplex PCR; TCRdb stores just in-frame clones and leaves some out. The sample has tens of thousands of clones; the top ten hold around 1.6%. V usage is TRBV2 and J usage is TRBJ2-2, with a weak D call TRBD1 (6 bases). The receptor was isolated from a woman between 18 and 70 years old with a cervical HPV16 infection that either progressed to CIN3+ or cleared (not recorded which). Sequenced input: blood buffy coat. The part of the CDR3 DNA that was read is TGTGCCAGCAATTTCGCCAGGGGCGGCACCGGGGAG. This translates into CASNFARGGTGE. The full CDR3 protein reads CASNFARGGTGELFF.